This TCR beta chain stems from a study of T cell responses to AZD1222 COVID-19 vaccine. There are 16 residues in the CDR3. V shed 3 bases and J 4 bases; nucleotides not matched to a gene: 4. CDR1 is LNHNV and CDR2 is YYDKDF in the germline V gene (reference sequence). The method was immunoSEQ multiplex PCR; TCRdb's version includes in-frame clones alone and lacks a portion of them. The sample records roughly 170,000 clones, 90% being singletons. The study's findings and limits: Scientists sampled the repertoires only once the peak T cell response had passed.

In the case of this clone: Its specificity is not known.

The material sequenced was peripheral blood, taken on day 0 of AZD1222 vaccination. This rearrangement joins TRBV15 to TRBJ2-1, with TRBD2 matching over 12 bases. This receptor was obtained from an adult in good health. This chain's CDR3 is CATSRATSGGYNEQFF. The CDR3 DNA reads TGTGCCACCAGCAGGGCAACTAGCGGGGGGTACAATGAGCAGTTCTTC.